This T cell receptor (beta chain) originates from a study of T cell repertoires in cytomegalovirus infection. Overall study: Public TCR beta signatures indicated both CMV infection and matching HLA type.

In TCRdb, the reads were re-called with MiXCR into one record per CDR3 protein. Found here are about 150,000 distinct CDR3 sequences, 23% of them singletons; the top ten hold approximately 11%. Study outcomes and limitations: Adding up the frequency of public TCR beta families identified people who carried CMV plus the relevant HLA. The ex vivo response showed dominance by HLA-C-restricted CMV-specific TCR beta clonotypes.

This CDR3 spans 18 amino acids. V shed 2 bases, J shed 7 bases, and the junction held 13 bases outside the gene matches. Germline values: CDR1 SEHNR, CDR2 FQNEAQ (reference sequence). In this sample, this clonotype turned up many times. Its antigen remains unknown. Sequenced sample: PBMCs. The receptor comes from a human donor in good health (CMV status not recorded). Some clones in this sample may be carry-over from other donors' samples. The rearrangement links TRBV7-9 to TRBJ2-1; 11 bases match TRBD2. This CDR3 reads CASSLPPRLAGNANEQFF. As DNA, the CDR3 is TGTGCCAGCAGCTTACCCCCGCGACTAGCGGGGAATGCGAATGAGCAGTTCTTC. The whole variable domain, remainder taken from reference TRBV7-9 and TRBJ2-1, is DTGVSQNPRHKITKRGQNVTFRCDPISEHNRLYWYRQTLGQGPEFLTYFQNEAQLEKSRLLSDRFSAERPKGSFSTLEIQRTEQGDSAMYLCASSLPPRLAGNANEQFFGPGTRLTVL.